Below are 7 T cell receptor beta chains sequenced from a single sample in a study of blood T cell repertoires in COVID-19. Clones were read by immunoSEQ multiplex PCR, and TCRdb kept only the in-frame ones, dropping some. Among just over 150,000 clones, 75% to 85% were seen once, and the ten largest hold approximately 9.4%. Sequencing input: peripheral blood. The receptors stem from a woman aged 45-65 years with acute or convalescent COVID-19.

In DNA form, the CDR3 reads TGTGCCACCAGGATATTTCCGGGACTCTCAAACAATGAGCAGTTCTTC. This gives the protein CATRIFPGLSNNEQFF. V gene TRBV24-1 combines with J gene TRBJ2-1; TRBD2 is a possible D gene (6 bases). In germline, CDR1 is KGHDR, CDR2 SFDVKD. This CDR3 has 16 residues. V was cut by 7 bases and J by 5 bases, with 20 bases left in between.

The genes are TRBV5-6 and TRBJ1-6; 9 bases match TRBD1. This CDR3 has 16 residues. With 0 bases clipped from V and 6 bases from J, the junction kept 4 bases outside the gene matches. Germline assignment: CDR1 SGHDT and CDR2 YYEEEE. CDR3 in DNA: TGTGCCAGCAGCTTGGGGGGGACAGGGATTAATTCACCCCTCCACTTT. Protein sequence: CASSLGGTGINSPLHF.

This clone has more than one count but fewer than ten. The chain carries TRBV2 and TRBJ1-3, with D perhaps matching TRBD1 (6 bases). The CDR3 length is 18 residues. V gave up 4 bases and J gave up 1 base, with 20 bases separating them. Germline V lookup: CDR1 SNHLY, CDR2 FYNNEI. CDR3 amino acids: CASSGGQGLSSSGNTIYF. In DNA, the CDR3 is TGTGCCAGCAGTGGAGGTCAGGGGTTAAGCAGTTCTGGAAACACCATATATTTT.

The V call is TRBV7-9, the J call TRBJ2-3; 9 bases agree with TRBD2. The V gene's germline CDR1 is SEHNR and CDR2 FQNEAQ (reference sequence). The J segment lost 2 bases and the V segment lost 5 bases, leaving 2 bases of the junction unmatched. This CDR3 has 14 residues. CDR3 residues: CASSLGLATDTQYF. CDR3 nucleotides: TGTGCCAGCAGCCTGGGACTAGCCACAGATACGCAGTATTTT.

The chain has TRBV4-3 and TRBJ1-6; 7 positions match TRBD1. The CDR3 extends over 16 amino acids. The V and J ends lost 1 base and 8 bases, in that order; junction bases with no gene match: 8. Germline V gene lookup returns CDR1 LGHNA and CDR2 YSLEER. In nucleotides, the CDR3 is TGCGCCAGCAGCCAAGTCGTAGCCCAGGGGGATTCACCCCTCCACTTT. It yields the protein CASSQVVAQGDSPLHF.

This chain links TRBV11-2 with TRBJ2-3; possible D gene TRBD2, 5 bases. This CDR3 is built from 16 residues. Trimming took 0 bases from V and 3 from J, leaving 13 bases between them. CDR1 and CDR2 from the germline V gene are SGHAT and FQNNGV. As DNA, the CDR3 is TGTGCCAGCAGCTTAGATCTTTTAAGGGAGACAGATACGCAGTATTTT. This translates into CASSLDLLRETDTQYF.

The chain joins TRBV19 to TRBJ1-6; 8 positions agree with TRBD1. Germline assignment: CDR1 LNHDA and CDR2 SQIVND (reference sequence). With 5 bases clipped from V and 5 bases from J, the junction kept 5 bases outside the gene matches. The CDR3 runs 15 residues. CDR3 residues: CASSHRQGNNSPLHF. In nucleotides, the CDR3 is TGTGCCAGTAGTCACCGACAGGGGAATAATTCACCCCTCCACTTT.